This T cell receptor beta chain was captured in a study of blood T cell repertoires in COVID-19. About the study: The study drew acute and convalescent COVID-19 samples from the United States, Italy and Spain.

In the authors' workflow: Amplification with reference gene primers provided the estimates of nucleated cell counts. TCRdb's copy holds only in-frame clones and misses some; the assay was immunoSEQ multiplex PCR. The V and J calls and clone size were taken over from that table, and D and trimming were inferred from the DNA. The repertoire includes more than 70,000 clones, around 87% of them detected once, and roughly 3.1% sits in the top ten. This clone was observed a few times. The germline V and J ends were trimmed by 1 base and 0 bases, with 6 bases remaining between them. This CDR3 is built from 13 residues. The germline V gene encodes CDR1 GTSNPN and CDR2 SVGIG (reference sequence).

The sequence came from a woman in her 50s with active or convalescent COVID-19. Sequencing used peripheral blood. The V call is TRBV30, the J call TRBJ1-1, with D unresolved. The CDR3 region has the DNA TGTGCCTGGAGTGCAGAGGTGAACACTGAAGCTTTCTTT. Its protein product is CAWSAEVNTEAFF.